Following are 22 T cell receptor beta chains from one sample sequenced in a study of T cells in localized non-small cell lung cancer. Method: immunoSEQ multiplex PCR; TCRdb's copy keeps in-frame clones and lacks some. The sample includes about 21,000 clones, about 81% of them seen just once. This sample comprised peripheral blood, obtained before any cancer treatment. These receptors were collected from a man aged 35-69 years with stage I lung adenocarcinoma.

The V and J genes are TRBV5-5 and TRBJ2-2; 8 positions match TRBD1. The V gene's germline CDR1 is SGHKS and CDR2 YYEKEE (reference sequence). The CDR3 is made up of 16 amino acids. After removal of 4 bases from V and 2 bases from J, the junction contained 7 bases not matched to a gene. CDR3 loop: CASSPSGGLNTGELFF. The CDR3 DNA follows: TGTGCCAGCAGCCCCTCAGGGGGCTTAAACACCGGGGAGCTGTTTTTT.

The genes are TRBV6-5 and TRBJ1-2; D is perhaps TRBD1 (5 bases). This CDR3 has 13 residues. Looked up from germline, CDR1 is MNHEY and CDR2 is SVGAGI. V was cut by 6 bases and J by 2 bases, with 10 bases left in between. CDR3 in amino acids: CASRPGRNYGYTF. The DNA of the CDR3 is TGTGCCAGCAGGCCAGGGCGGAACTATGGCTACACCTTC.

The chain is built from TRBV10-1 and TRBJ2-3, with 13 bases aligning to TRBD2. The length of the CDR3 is 15 residues. V lost 5 bases and J lost 3; bases outside the gene matches: 2. The germline gives CDR1 WNHNN, CDR2 SYGVQD (reference sequence). CDR3 residues: CASSRLAGGTDTQYF. The CDR3 DNA is TGCGCCAGCAGTCGACTAGCGGGGGGTACAGATACGCAGTATTTT.

This sequence joins TRBV28 and TRBJ2-2; 8 bases align to TRBD2. V was clipped by 6 bases and J by 4 bases; unmatched bases: 7. CDR3 length: 15 amino acids. The V gene's germline CDR1 is MDHEN and CDR2 SYDVKM. This CDR3 reads CASRVIAGFTGELFF. CDR3 coding DNA: TGTGCCAGCAGAGTGATAGCGGGATTCACCGGGGAGCTGTTTTTT.

The V and J genes are TRBV10-3 and TRBJ1-2; D call uncertain. Germline CDR1 ENHRY, CDR2 SYGVKD. The CDR3 length is 14 residues. Trimming shortened V by 11 bases and J by 1 base, and 17 bases separated the two germline ends. The CDR3 coding sequence is TGTGCCTCTTCGGACTTTAGTATTAACTATGGCTACACCTTC. It translates to CASSDFSINYGYTF.

The gene calls are TRBV29-1 and TRBJ1-2; 10 nucleotides agree with TRBD1. CDR1 is SQVTM and CDR2 is ANQGSEA in the germline V gene. The ends lost 6 bases at V and 2 bases at J; junction bases unmatched: 12. This CDR3 has 16 amino acids. CDR3 sequence: CSVARGQGSGNYGYTF. The CDR3 DNA sequence: TGCAGCGTCGCCAGGGGACAGGGGAGTGGAAACTATGGCTACACCTTC.

For the CDR3, the DNA is TGCGCCAGCACCTGGGGAAGTGGTGACAATGAGCAGTTCTTC. Its translation: CASTWGSGDNEQFF. The rearrangement uses TRBV5-1 and TRBJ2-1; no firm D call. The length of the CDR3 is 14 residues. The germline V gene has CDR1 SGHRS and CDR2 YFSETQ. The V end was cut by 6 bases, the J end by 5 bases, with 15 bases between.

The V call is TRBV2, the J call TRBJ2-2, with D possibly being TRBD2 (7 bases). V lost 8 bases to trimming and J lost 0 bases, with 10 bases between them. The V gene's germline CDR1 is SNHLY and CDR2 FYNNEI. The CDR3 runs 14 residues. This chain's CDR3 is CASQGGANTGELFF. Here the CDR3 DNA reads TGTGCCAGCCAAGGGGGGGCGAACACCGGGGAGCTGTTTTTT.

This chain links TRBV2 with TRBJ1-1; 10 nucleotides line up with TRBD1. Germline CDR1 and CDR2: SNHLY and FYNNEI. The CDR3 has 16 residues. Germline trimming cut 4 bases from V and 0 bases from J; bases unmatched to any gene: 5. The CDR3 nucleotides read TGTGCCAGCAGTGGGGGGACAGGGGTTCTGAACACTGAAGCTTTCTTT. It is translated as CASSGGTGVLNTEAFF.

This chain connects TRBV7-9 to TRBJ2-1; D unclear. This CDR3 contains 12 residues. V was cut by 1 base and J by 6 bases, with 4 bases left in between. Germline V gene data show CDR1 as SEHNR and CDR2 as FQNEAQ (reference sequence). Here the CDR3 DNA reads TGTGCCAGCAGCTTAGTCGTCAATGAGCAGTTCTTC. Translating gives CASSLVVNEQFF.

The chain joins TRBV6-5 to TRBJ2-5; TRBD1 agrees at 7 bases. Losses at the gene ends were 6 bases for V and 1 base for J; bases not matched to a gene: 5. Germline V gene lookup returns CDR1 MNHEY and CDR2 SVGAGI. The CDR3 runs 14 residues. The CDR3, as DNA: TGTGCCAGCAGCCACCGGGACAGCCAAGAGACCCAGTACTTC. Translation gives CASSHRDSQETQYF.

This chain connects TRBV4-2 to TRBJ1-2; D might be TRBD1 (6 bases). Germline CDR1 and CDR2: LGHNA and YNFKEQ. The CDR3 runs to 13 residues. V was trimmed by 6 bases and J by 6 bases, leaving 14 bases between them. The CDR3 is CASRRPGDHGYTF. As DNA, the CDR3 is TGTGCCAGCAGACGACCAGGGGACCATGGCTACACCTTC.

The rearrangement uses TRBV7-3 and TRBJ2-3; D is perhaps TRBD2 (6 bases). The CDR3 has 15 residues. V gave up 5 bases and J gave up 3 bases, with 15 bases separating them. Per germline, CDR1 SGHTA and CDR2 FQGTGA. The CDR3 coding sequence is TGTGCCAGCAGCCCCGCAGGAGGGGCGACAGATACGCAGTATTTT. Protein product: CASSPAGGATDTQYF.

This sequence joins TRBV6-5 and TRBJ1-2; 7 bases match TRBD1. The length of the CDR3 is 15 residues. With V trimmed by 6 bases and J by 3 bases, 10 bases remained unmatched. Germline V gene data show CDR1 as MNHEY and CDR2 as SVGAGI. The CDR3: CASSRGTVVHYGYTF. CDR3 bases: TGTGCCAGCAGCCGGGGGACAGTGGTACACTATGGCTACACCTTC.

The chain uses TRBV5-1 and TRBJ2-3; weak D call: TRBD1 (6 bases). CDR3 size: 14 residues. Germline lookup yields CDR1 SGHRS and CDR2 YFSETQ. The V and J ends lost 0 bases and 5 bases respectively, with 10 bases between them. CDR3 amino acids: CASSLASGEDTQYF. CDR3 DNA sequence: TGCGCCAGCAGCTTGGCGTCAGGGGAAGATACGCAGTATTTT.

This sequence joins TRBV7-9 and TRBJ2-3, with 8 bases that match TRBD1. The V gene end was trimmed by 5 bases and the J gene end by 2 bases; junction bases not matched to a gene: 3. The CDR3 covers 14 residues. CDR1 SEHNR and CDR2 FQNEAQ come from the germline V gene (reference sequence). The CDR3 loop reads CASSPQGATDTQYF. The CDR3 DNA sequence: TGTGCCAGCAGCCCGCAGGGGGCCACAGATACGCAGTATTTT. Based on the CDR3 plus reference TRBV7-9 and TRBJ2-3, the full variable domain is DTGVSQNPRHKITKRGQNVTFRCDPISEHNRLYWYRQTLGQGPEFLTYFQNEAQLEKSRLLSDRFSAERPKGSFSTLEIQRTEQGDSAMYLCASSPQGATDTQYFGPGTRLTVL.

The J gene is TRBJ2-3, the V gene TRBV11-2; no clear D. Looked up from germline, CDR1 is SGHAT and CDR2 is FQNNGV. The CDR3 is 12 residues long. V was clipped by 5 bases and J by 4 bases, with 7 bases between them. The CDR3, as DNA: TGTGCCAGCAGCATAAGTTCAGATACGCAGTATTTT. It yields the protein CASSISSDTQYF.

This chain uses TRBV5-1 with TRBJ1-1; perhaps TRBD1 as D (6 bases). The germline V and J ends were trimmed by 4 bases and 5 bases, with 15 bases remaining between them. The germline V gene encodes CDR1 SGHRS and CDR2 YFSETQ. This CDR3 has 14 residues. The CDR3 DNA is TGCGCCAGCAGCACAGGACAGTTTTCGACTGAAGCTTTCTTT. Its translation is CASSTGQFSTEAFF. Complete variable domain (other parts from reference TRBV5-1 and TRBJ1-1): KAGVTQTPRYLIKTRGQQVTLSCSPISGHRSVSWYQQTPGQGLQFLFEYFSETQRNKGNFPGRFSGRQFSNSRSEMNVSTLELGDSALYLCASSTGQFSTEAFFGQGTRLTVV.

The chain employs TRBV27 and TRBJ1-2, with 8 bases that match TRBD1. V lost 4 bases, J lost 8 bases, and 18 bases stayed unmatched. Germline V gene data show CDR1 as MNHEY and CDR2 as SMNVEV (reference sequence). The CDR3 covers 17 residues. The CDR3 spells CASSSYPPDRGTKGYTF. CDR3 nucleotide sequence: TGTGCCAGCAGTTCATATCCCCCCGACAGGGGAACAAAGGGCTACACCTTC.

The gene calls are TRBV6-5 and TRBJ2-2; no reliable D call. V gave up 4 bases and J gave up 6 bases, with 15 bases separating them. The CDR3 is made up of 15 amino acids. Germline CDR1 reads MNHEY; CDR2 reads SVGAGI. CDR3 amino acids: CASSFSLIRAGELFF. The CDR3 region has the DNA TGTGCCAGCAGTTTCTCCTTGATCCGAGCCGGGGAGCTGTTTTTT.

V is TRBV7-9 and J is TRBJ2-3; 8 positions agree with TRBD2. CDR3 length: 15 amino acids. The V gene end was trimmed by 1 base and the J gene end by 4 bases; junction bases not matched to a gene: 4. Germline V gene sequence: CDR1 SEHNR, CDR2 FQNEAQ (reference sequence). CDR3 sequence: CASSLGSGDPDTQYF. For the CDR3, the DNA is TGTGCCAGCAGCTTAGGTAGCGGGGACCCAGATACGCAGTATTTT. Full variable domain (outside the CDR3, taken from reference TRBV7-9 and TRBJ2-3): DTGVSQNPRHKITKRGQNVTFRCDPISEHNRLYWYRQTLGQGPEFLTYFQNEAQLEKSRLLSDRFSAERPKGSFSTLEIQRTEQGDSAMYLCASSLGSGDPDTQYFGPGTRLTVL.

V usage is TRBV5-1 and J usage is TRBJ2-2; 8 bases map to TRBD2. Germline V gene data show CDR1 as SGHRS and CDR2 as YFSETQ. J lost 1 base, V lost 4 bases, and 9 bases had no gene match. The CDR3 runs 17 residues. CDR3 nucleotides: TGCGCCAGCAGCGTCAGGGCTAGCGGGTTGAACACCGGGGAGCTGTTTTTT. This gives the protein CASSVRASGLNTGELFF.